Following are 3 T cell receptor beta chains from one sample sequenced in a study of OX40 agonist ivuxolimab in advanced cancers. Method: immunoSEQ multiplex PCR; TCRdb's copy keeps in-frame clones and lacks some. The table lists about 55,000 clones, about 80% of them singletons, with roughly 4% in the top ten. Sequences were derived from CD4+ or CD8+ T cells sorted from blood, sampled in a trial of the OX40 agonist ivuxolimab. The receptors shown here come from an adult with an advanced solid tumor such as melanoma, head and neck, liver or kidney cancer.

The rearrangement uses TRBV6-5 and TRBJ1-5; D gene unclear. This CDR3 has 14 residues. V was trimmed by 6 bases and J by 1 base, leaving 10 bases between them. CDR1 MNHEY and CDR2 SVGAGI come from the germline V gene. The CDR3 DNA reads TGTGCCAGCAGCTCCGCGGCCAGCAATCAGCCCCAGCATTTT. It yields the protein CASSSAASNQPQHF.

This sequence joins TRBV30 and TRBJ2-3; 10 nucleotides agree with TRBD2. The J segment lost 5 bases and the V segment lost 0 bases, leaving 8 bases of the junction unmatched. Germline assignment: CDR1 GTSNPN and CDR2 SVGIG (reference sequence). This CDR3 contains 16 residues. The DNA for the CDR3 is TGTGCCTGGAGTGTCGGGGCTAGCGGGAGTGGAGATACGCAGTATTTT. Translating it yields CAWSVGASGSGDTQYF.

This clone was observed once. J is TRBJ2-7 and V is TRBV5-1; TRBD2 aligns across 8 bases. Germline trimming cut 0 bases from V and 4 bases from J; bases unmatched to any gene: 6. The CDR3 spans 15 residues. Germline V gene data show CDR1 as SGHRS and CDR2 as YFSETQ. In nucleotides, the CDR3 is TGCGCCAGCAGCTTGGAGGCGGGAGGCTGGTACGAGCAGTACTTC. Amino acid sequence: CASSLEAGGWYEQYF.